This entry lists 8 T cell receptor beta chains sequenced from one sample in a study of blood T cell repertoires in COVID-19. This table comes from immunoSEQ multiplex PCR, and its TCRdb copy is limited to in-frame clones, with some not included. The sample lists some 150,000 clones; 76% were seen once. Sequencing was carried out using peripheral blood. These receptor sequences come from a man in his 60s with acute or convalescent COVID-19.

Written as DNA, the CDR3 is TGCGCCAGCAGCTCCAGACTAGCGGGTACAGATACGCAGTATTTT. It codes for CASSSRLAGTDTQYF. This chain connects TRBV5-1 to TRBJ2-3; 10 nucleotides agree with TRBD2. From germline, CDR1 is SGHRS and CDR2 YFSETQ. The V gene end was trimmed by 3 bases and the J gene end by 3 bases; junction bases not matched to a gene: 4. The CDR3 has 15 amino acids.

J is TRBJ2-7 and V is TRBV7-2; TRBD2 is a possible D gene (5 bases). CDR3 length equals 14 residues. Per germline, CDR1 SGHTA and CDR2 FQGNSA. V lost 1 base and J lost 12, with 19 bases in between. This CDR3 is CASSLGRPLAQLYF. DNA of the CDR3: TGTGCCAGCAGCTTAGGGAGGCCCCTCGCGCAACTGTACTTC. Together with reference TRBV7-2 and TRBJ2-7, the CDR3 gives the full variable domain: GAGVSQSPSNKVTEKGKDVELRCDPISGHTALYWYRQSLGQGLEFLIYFQGNSAPDKSGLPSDRFSAERTGGSVSTLTIQRTQQEDSAVYLCASSLGRPLAQLYFGPGTRLTVT.

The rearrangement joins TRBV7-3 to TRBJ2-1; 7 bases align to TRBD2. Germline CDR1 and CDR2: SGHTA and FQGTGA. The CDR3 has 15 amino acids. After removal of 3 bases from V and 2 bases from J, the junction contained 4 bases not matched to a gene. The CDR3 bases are TGTGCCAGCAGCTTGGGGCTAGCGGCCTACAATGAGCAGTTCTTC. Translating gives CASSLGLAAYNEQFF.

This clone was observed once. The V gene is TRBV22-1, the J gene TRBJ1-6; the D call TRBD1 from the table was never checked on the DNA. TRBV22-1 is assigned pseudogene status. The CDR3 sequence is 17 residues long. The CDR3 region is CPGITTGANSYNSPLHF. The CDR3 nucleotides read TGTCCTGGGATTACAACAGGGGCCAACTCCTATAATTCACCCCTCCACTTT.

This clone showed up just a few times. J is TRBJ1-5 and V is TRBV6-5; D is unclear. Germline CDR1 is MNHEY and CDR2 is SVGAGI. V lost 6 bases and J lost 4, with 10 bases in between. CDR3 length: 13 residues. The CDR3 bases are TGTGCCAGCAGCGTGGACTTTAATCAGCCCCAGCATTTT. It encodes CASSVDFNQPQHF.

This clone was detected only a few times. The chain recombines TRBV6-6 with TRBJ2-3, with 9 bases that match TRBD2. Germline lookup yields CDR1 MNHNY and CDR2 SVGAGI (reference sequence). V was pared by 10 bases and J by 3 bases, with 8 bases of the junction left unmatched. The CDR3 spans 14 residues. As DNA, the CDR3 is TGTGCCACTGTTGCGGGAGGGCCGACAGATACGCAGTATTTT. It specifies CATVAGGPTDTQYF.

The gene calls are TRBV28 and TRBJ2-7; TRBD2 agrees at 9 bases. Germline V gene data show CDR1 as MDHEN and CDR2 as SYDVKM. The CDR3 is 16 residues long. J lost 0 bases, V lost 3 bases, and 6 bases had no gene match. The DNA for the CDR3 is TGTGCCAGCAGTTTCCGACTAGCGGAACTCTCCTACGAGCAGTACTTC. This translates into CASSFRLAELSYEQYF.

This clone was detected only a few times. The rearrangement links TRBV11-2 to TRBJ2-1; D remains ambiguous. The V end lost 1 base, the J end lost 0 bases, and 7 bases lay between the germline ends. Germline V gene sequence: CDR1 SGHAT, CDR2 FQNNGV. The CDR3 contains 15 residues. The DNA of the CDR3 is TGTGCCAGCAGCTTAGCCCCCGGCTCCTACAATGAGCAGTTCTTC. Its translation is CASSLAPGSYNEQFF.